This entry lists 7 T cell receptor beta chains sequenced from one sample in a study of T cell repertoires in cytomegalovirus infection. TCRdb reprocessed the reads with MiXCR, giving one entry per CDR3 protein. The sample gives 750,000 to 950,000 distinct CDR3 sequences, 25% to 30% of which show up once; around 13% is in the top ten. These TCRs are of unknown antigen specificity. The material was cultured CD8+ T cells from PBMCs, obtained from culture after CMV antigen stimulation. The receptor source for this set is a human donor in good health (CMV status not recorded). Some clones in this sample may be carry-over from other donors' samples.

This chain links TRBV12-5 with TRBJ1-2; D perhaps matches TRBD1 (6 bases). CDR3 length equals 14 residues. Germline V lookup: CDR1 LGHNT, CDR2 FRNRAP. V lost 5 bases and J 7 bases, leaving 17 bases between the germline ends. CDR3 sequence reads: CASGPDRPRGGYTF. The CDR3 nucleotides are TGTGCTAGTGGTCCCGACCGGCCCAGGGGTGGCTACACCTTC. Full variable domain (missing parts from reference TRBV12-5 and TRBJ1-2): DARVTQTPRHKVTEMGQEVTMRCQPILGHNTVFWYRQTMMQGLELLAYFRNRAPLDDSGMPKDRFSAEMPDATLATLKIQPSEPRDSAVYFCASGPDRPRGGYTFGSGTRLTVV.

The chain carries TRBV27 and TRBJ1-6, with 7 bases aligning to TRBD1. Germline-derived CDR1 and CDR2 are MNHEY and SMNVEV (reference sequence). With 4 bases clipped from V and 7 bases from J, the junction kept 10 bases outside the gene matches. This CDR3 is built from 16 residues. The CDR3 bases are TGTGCCAGCAGTTATGGGATGGACAGGATGAATTCACCCCTCCACTTT. Protein: CASSYGMDRMNSPLHF.

This clonotype showed up many times. The genes are TRBV7-8 and TRBJ2-1; TRBD1 aligns across 8 bases. With 4 bases clipped from V and 6 bases from J, the junction kept 5 bases outside the gene matches. This CDR3 is 14 amino acids long. The germline V gene encodes CDR1 SGHVS and CDR2 FQNEAQ. DNA of the CDR3: TGTGCCAGCAGCTCCTCCGGGACAGGCAATGAGCAGTTCTTC. This codes for CASSSSGTGNEQFF.

The CDR3 nucleotides read TGTGCCAGCAGCTTCCCCGGGGCCCAGCCCCAGCATTTT. Encoded protein: CASSFPGAQPQHF. The chain employs TRBV7-8 and TRBJ1-5; D perhaps matches TRBD1 (5 bases). V was pared by 3 bases and J by 7 bases, with 10 bases between. The CDR3 consists of 13 residues. Germline-derived CDR1 and CDR2 are SGHVS and FQNEAQ.

The rearrangement links TRBV6-1 to TRBJ1-3; 11 positions match TRBD1. The germline gives CDR1 MNHNS, CDR2 SASEGT. V shed 8 bases and J 3 bases; nucleotides not matched to a gene: 9. CDR3 length: 16 residues. The CDR3 is CASGLRTGGNGNTIYF. CDR3 nucleotide sequence: TGTGCCAGCGGATTACGGACAGGGGGCAATGGAAACACCATATATTTT.

This clonotype was observed a few times. The V and J genes are TRBV7-9 and TRBJ2-7; 9 nucleotides line up with TRBD1. The junction had 8 bases not matched to a gene; V was cut back by 5 bases and J by 3 bases. Germline loops: CDR1 SEHNR, CDR2 FQNEAQ (reference sequence). The CDR3 loop spans 15 amino acids. CDR3 protein: CASSGWDRADYEQYF. CDR3 coding DNA: TGTGCCAGCAGCGGATGGGACAGGGCGGACTACGAGCAGTACTTC.

The genes are TRBV27 and TRBJ2-7; 10 positions match TRBD1. J lost 2 bases, V lost 8 bases, and 3 bases had no gene match. This CDR3 spans 13 amino acids. The germline CDR1 and CDR2 sequences are MNHEY and SMNVEV (reference sequence). CDR3 bases: TGTGCCAGCGCCGGGACAGGGGCCTACGAGCAGTACTTC. Amino acids: CASAGTGAYEQYF.